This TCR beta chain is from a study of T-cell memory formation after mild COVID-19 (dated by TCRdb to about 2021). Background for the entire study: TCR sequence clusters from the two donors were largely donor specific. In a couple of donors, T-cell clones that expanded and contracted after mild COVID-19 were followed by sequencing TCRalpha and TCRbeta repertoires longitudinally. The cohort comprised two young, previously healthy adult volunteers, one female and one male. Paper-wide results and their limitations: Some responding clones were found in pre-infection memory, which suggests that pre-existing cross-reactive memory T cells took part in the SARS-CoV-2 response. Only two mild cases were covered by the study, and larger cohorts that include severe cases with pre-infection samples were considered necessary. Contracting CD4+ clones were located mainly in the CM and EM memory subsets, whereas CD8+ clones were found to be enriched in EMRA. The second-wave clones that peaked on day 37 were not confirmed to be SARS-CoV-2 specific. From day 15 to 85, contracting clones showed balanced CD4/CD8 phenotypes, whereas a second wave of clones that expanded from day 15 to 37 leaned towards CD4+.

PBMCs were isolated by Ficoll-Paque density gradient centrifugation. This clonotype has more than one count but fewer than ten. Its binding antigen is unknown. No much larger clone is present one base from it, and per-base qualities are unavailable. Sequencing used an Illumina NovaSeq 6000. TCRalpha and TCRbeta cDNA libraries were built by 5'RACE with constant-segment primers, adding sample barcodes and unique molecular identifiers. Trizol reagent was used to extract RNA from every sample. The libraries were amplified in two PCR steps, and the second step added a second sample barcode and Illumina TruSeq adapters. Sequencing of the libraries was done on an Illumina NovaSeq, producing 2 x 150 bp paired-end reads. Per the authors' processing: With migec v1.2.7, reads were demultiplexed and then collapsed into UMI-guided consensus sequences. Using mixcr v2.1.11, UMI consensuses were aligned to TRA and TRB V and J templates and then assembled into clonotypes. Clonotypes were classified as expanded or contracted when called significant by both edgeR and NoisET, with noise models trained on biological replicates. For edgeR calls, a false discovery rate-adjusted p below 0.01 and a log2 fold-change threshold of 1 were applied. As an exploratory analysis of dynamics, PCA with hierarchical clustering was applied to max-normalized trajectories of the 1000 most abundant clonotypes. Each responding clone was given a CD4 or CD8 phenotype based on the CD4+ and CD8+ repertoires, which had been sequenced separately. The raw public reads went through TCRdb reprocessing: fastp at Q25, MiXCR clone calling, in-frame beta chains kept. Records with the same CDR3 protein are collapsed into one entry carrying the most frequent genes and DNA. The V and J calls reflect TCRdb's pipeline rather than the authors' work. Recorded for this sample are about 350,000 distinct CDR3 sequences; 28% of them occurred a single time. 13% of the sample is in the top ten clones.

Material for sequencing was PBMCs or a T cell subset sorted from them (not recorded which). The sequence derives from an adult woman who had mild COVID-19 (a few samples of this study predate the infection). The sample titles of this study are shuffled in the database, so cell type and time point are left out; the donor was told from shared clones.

The CDR3 region reads CASSLAPTSGTDTQYF. The nucleotide sequence reads as follows: TGTGCCAGCAGCTTGGCCCCGACTAGCGGCACAGATACGCAGTATTTT. This chain is built from TRBV5-4 and TRBJ2-3, with TRBD2 matching 8 junction bases. The CDR3 runs 16 residues from the cysteine to the phenylalanine. The entry retains the CDR3 DNA only, 48 bases that are in frame from base 1. The CDR1 and CDR2 encoded by the germline V gene (reference sequence) are SGHNT and YYREEE. Trimming accounts for 0 bases at V and 1 base at J, while the number of junction bases matched to no gene is 4.